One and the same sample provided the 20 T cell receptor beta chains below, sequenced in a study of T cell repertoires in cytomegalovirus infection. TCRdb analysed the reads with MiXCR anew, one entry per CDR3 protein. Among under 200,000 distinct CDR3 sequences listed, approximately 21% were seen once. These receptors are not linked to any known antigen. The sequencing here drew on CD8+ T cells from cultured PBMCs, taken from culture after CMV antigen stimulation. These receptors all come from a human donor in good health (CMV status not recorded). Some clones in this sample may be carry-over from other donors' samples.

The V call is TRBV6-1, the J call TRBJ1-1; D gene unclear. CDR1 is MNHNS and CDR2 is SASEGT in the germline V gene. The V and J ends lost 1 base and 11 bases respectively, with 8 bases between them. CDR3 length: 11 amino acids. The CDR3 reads CASSEGGPAFF. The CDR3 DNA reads TGTGCCAGCAGTGAAGGAGGGCCGGCTTTCTTT.

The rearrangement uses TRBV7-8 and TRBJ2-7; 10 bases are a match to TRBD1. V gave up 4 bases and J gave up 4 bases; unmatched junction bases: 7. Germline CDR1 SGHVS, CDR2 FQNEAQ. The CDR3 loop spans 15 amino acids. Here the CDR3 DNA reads TGTGCCAGCAGCTCGGGACAGGGGAAGGTTTACGAGCAGTACTTC. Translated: CASSSGQGKVYEQYF.

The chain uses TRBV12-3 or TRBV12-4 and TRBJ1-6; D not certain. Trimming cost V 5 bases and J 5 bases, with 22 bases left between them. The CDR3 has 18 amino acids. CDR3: CASSPPENGERDNSPLHF. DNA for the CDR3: TGTGCCAGCAGTCCTCCGGAGAACGGGGAACGGGATAATTCACCCCTCCACTTT.

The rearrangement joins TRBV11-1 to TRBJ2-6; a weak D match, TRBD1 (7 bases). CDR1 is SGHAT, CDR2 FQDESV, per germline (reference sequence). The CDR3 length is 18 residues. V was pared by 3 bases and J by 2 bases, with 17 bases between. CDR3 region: CASSLRAGGTPGANVLTF. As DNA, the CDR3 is TGTGCCAGCAGCTTGAGGGCAGGGGGGACTCCTGGGGCCAACGTCCTGACTTTC.

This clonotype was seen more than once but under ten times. DNA of the CDR3: TGCGCCAGCAGCCCCATTACAGGGGGTAATGAAAAACTGTTTTTT. Translation: CASSPITGGNEKLFF. This chain connects TRBV4-3 to TRBJ1-4; 8 bases map to TRBD1. Germline CDR1 is LGHNA and CDR2 is YSLEER. Trimming removed 4 bases from V and 4 bases from J; junction bases left unmatched: 5. This CDR3 contains 15 residues.

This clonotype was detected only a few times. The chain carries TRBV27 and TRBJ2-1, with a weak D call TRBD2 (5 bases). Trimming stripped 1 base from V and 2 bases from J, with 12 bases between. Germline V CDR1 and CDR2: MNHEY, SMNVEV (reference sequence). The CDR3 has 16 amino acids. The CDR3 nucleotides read TGTGCCAGCAGTTTATACGGGGATGTCACCTACAATGAGCAGTTCTTC. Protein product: CASSLYGDVTYNEQFF.

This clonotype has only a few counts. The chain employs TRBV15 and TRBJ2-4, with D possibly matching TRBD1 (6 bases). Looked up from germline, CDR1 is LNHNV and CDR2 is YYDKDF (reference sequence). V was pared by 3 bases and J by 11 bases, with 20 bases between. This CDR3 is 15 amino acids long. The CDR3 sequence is CATSREYGTTDLQYF. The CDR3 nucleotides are TGTGCCACCAGCAGGGAATACGGGACAACGGACCTTCAGTACTTC.

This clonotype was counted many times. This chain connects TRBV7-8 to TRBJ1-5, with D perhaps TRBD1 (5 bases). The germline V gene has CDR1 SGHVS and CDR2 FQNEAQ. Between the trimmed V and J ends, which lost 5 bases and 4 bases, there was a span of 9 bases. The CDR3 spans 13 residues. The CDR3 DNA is TGTGCCAGCAGCGGGGGGAGGAATCAGCCCCAGCATTTT. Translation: CASSGGRNQPQHF.

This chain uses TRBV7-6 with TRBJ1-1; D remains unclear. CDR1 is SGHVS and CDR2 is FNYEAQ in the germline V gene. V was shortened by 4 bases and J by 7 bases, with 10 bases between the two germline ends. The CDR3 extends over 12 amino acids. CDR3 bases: TGTGCCAGCAGCTCTGACCGCCATGAAGCTTTCTTT. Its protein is CASSSDRHEAFF.

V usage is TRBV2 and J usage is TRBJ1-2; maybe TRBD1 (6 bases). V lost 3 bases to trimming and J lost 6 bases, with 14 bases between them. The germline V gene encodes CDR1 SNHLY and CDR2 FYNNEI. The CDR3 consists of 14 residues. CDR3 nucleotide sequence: TGTGCCAGCAGTGATGGGGGCGGGGTTGATGGCTACACCTTC. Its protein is CASSDGGGVDGYTF.

The CDR3 loop is CASSLVPTGTFLYEQYF. The CDR3 coding sequence is TGTGCCAGCAGCTTAGTACCGACCGGGACATTCCTTTACGAGCAGTACTTC. The genes are TRBV7-2 and TRBJ2-7, with D perhaps TRBD1 (6 bases). The CDR3 is made up of 17 amino acids. Germline values: CDR1 SGHTA, CDR2 FQGNSA. Trimming stripped 1 base from V and 4 bases from J, with 20 bases between.

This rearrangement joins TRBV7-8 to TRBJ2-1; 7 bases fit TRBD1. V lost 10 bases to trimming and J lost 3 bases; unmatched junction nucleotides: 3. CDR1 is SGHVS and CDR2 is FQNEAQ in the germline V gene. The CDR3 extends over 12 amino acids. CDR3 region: CATWDSYNEQFF. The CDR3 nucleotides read TGTGCCACCTGGGACAGCTACAATGAGCAGTTCTTC.

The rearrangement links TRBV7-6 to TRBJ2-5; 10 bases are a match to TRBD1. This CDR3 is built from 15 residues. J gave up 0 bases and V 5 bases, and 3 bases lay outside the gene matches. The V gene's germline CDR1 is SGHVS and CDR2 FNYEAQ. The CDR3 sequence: CASSRTGGNQETQYF. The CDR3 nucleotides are TGTGCCAGCAGCCGGACAGGGGGAAACCAAGAGACCCAGTACTTC.

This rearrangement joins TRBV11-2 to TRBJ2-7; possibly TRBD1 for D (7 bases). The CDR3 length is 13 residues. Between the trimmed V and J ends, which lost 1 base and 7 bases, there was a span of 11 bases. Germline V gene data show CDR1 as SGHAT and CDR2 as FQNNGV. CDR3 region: CASSLVQGREQYF. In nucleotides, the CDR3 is TGTGCCAGCAGCTTAGTACAGGGGAGGGAGCAGTACTTC. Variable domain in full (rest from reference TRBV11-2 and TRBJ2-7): EAGVAQSPRYKIIEKRQSVAFWCNPISGHATLYWYQQILGQGPKLLIQFQNNGVVDDSQLPKDRFSAERLKGVDSTLKIQPAKLEDSAVYLCASSLVQGREQYFGPGTRLTVT.

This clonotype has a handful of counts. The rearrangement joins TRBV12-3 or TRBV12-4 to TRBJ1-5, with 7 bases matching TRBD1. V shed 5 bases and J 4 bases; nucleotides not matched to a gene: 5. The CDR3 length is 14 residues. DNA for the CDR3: TGTGCCAGCAGTCACAGGGGTGCGAATCAGCCCCAGCATTTT. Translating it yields CASSHRGANQPQHF.

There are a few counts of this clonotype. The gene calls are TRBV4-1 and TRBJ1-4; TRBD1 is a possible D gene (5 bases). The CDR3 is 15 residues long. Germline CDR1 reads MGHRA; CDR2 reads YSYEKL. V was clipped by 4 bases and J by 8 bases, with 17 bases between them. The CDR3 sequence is CASSPLSGLGEKLFF. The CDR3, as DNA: TGCGCCAGCAGCCCCCTCTCGGGGCTAGGGGAAAAACTGTTTTTT.

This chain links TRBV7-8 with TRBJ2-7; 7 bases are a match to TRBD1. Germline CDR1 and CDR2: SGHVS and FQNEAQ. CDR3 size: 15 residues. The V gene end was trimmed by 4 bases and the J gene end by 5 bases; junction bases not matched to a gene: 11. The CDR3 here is CASSSMETGFHEQYF. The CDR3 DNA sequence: TGTGCCAGCAGCTCGATGGAGACAGGGTTCCACGAGCAGTACTTC.

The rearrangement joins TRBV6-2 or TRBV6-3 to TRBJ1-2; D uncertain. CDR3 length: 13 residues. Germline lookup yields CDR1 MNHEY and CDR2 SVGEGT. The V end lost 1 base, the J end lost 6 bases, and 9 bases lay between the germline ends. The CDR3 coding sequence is TGTGCCAGCAGTTACTTCCTGACGGATGGCTACACCTTC. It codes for CASSYFLTDGYTF.

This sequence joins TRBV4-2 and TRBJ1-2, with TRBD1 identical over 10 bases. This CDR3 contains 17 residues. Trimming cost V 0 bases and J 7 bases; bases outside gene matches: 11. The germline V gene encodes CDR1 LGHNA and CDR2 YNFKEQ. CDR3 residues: CASSQERGTGVSSGYTF. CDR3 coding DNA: TGTGCCAGCAGCCAAGAACGAGGGACAGGGGTTTCGAGTGGCTACACCTTC.

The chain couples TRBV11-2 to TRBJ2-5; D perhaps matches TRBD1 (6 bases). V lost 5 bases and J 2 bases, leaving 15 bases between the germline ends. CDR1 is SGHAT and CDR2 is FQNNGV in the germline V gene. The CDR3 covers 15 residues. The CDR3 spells CASSPVPGTQETQYF. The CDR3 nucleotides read TGTGCCAGCAGCCCTGTTCCGGGGACACAAGAGACCCAGTACTTC. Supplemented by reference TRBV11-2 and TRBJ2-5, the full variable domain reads EAGVAQSPRYKIIEKRQSVAFWCNPISGHATLYWYQQILGQGPKLLIQFQNNGVVDDSQLPKDRFSAERLKGVDSTLKIQPAKLEDSAVYLCASSPVPGTQETQYFGPGTRLLVL.